The entry below describes one T cell receptor (beta chain). The data stem from a study of blood T cell repertoires in COVID-19. CDR1 is MGHDK and CDR2 is SYGVNS in the germline V gene. There are 13 residues in the CDR3. V was trimmed by 8 bases and J by 9 bases, leaving 14 bases between them. The protocol was immunoSEQ multiplex PCR, while the TCRdb copy is restricted to in-frame clones and leaves out a portion. The sample records approximately 190,000 clones, roughly 80% being singletons. Specimen: peripheral blood. The receptor comes from a woman aged 40 to 49 with acute or convalescent COVID-19. The V gene is TRBV25-1, the J gene TRBJ1-6; possibly TRBD1 for D (5 bases). CDR3 DNA sequence: TGTGCCAGCGGAGGGACGGGAGGTTCACCCCTCCACTTT. Translated: CASGGTGGSPLHF. Full variable domain (missing parts from reference TRBV25-1 and TRBJ1-6): EADIYQTPRYLVIGTGKKITLECSQTMGHDKMYWYQQDPGMELHLIHYSYGVNSTEKGDLSSESTVSRIRTEHFPLTLESARPSHTSQYLCASGGTGGSPLHFGNGTRLTVT.